The clone carrying this TCR beta chain was seen more than once but under ten times. Its target is unknown. The sample is drawn from a study of tumor and adjacent non-tumor tissue in lung cancer. Broader study findings: Tumor repertoires had a smaller top 100 clone share than normal lung.

The CDR3 is made up of 15 amino acids. Germline CDR1 and CDR2: MDHEN and SYDVKM. The V end lost 2 bases, the J end lost 3 bases, and 13 bases lay between the germline ends. No cell sorting was done before RNA was extracted from the tissue. Donors were chemotherapy-naive, newly diagnosed lung cancer surgical patients in China, August–late 2014. The library came from three nested PCR rounds adapted from ARM-PCR protocols. Using its own MiXCR run on the multiplex PCR reads, TCRdb lists one record per CDR3 protein. In the table there are tens of thousands of distinct CDR3 sequences, roughly 56% of which are singletons.

The clonotype comes from a man aged 50-59 years with non-small cell lung cancer. Sequenced input: lung tumor tissue. The J gene is TRBJ1-2, the V gene TRBV28; D may be TRBD1 (6 bases). In nucleotides, the CDR3 is TGTGCCAGCAGTTTAGGGGGGCGATTAGACTATGGCTACACCTTC. Amino acids: CASSLGGRLDYGYTF.